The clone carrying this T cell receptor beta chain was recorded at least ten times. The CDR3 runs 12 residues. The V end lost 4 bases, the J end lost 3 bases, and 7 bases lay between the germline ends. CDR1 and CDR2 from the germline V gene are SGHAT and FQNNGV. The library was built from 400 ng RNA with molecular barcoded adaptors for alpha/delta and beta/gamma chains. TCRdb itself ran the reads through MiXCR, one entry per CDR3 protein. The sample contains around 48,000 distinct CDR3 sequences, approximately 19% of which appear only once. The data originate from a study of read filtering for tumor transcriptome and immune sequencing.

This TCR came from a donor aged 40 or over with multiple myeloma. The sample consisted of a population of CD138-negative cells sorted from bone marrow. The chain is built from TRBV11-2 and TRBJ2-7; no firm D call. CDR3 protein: CASSSVIYEQYF. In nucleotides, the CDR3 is TGTGCCAGCAGCTCCGTCATCTACGAGCAGTACTTC.